This entry describes one T cell receptor (beta chain). The target antigen is unknown. Looked up from germline, CDR1 is SGDLS and CDR2 is YYNGEE. This CDR3 is 13 amino acids long. V was shortened by 5 bases and J by 7 bases, with 15 bases between the two germline ends. This sample is part of a study of T cells in localized non-small cell lung cancer. Study findings and constraints: Uninvolved adjacent lung, not tumor, had the highest T cell clonality. A denser population of T cells in blood accompanied longer overall survival.

Data came from immunoSEQ multiplex PCR; TCRdb stores just in-frame clones and leaves some out. The data hold 2,500 to 3,000 clones, with roughly two fifths observed a single time. The origin of this receptor is an older male donor with stage I squamous cell lung carcinoma. The gene calls are TRBV9 and TRBJ1-2; D is unresolved. Sequenced here: lung tumor tissue, sampled before any cancer treatment. This chain's CDR3 is CASSEESWFGYTF. DNA of the CDR3: TGTGCCAGCAGTGAAGAGAGTTGGTTTGGCTACACCTTC.